This T cell receptor (beta chain) was sequenced in a study of human T cells and chemical hapten exposure (dated by TCRdb to about 2021). A note on the overall study: For sensitization, 2% DPC in acetone was applied to an approximately 2 cm by approximately 2 cm area of upper inner arm skin. Throughout the approximately 23-week study period, patients were also given weekly therapeutic DPC doses on the scalp. Patch tests used Finn chambers with 0.01% DPC on the upper back, scored after 6 days by International Contact Dermatitis Research Group standards. The patient cohort, mostly female, included alopecia areata with under or over 50% scalp involvement, alopecia totalis and alopecia universalis. Libraries were combined into a pool for sequencing, and differences in TCR yield between samples came mainly from small differences in library volumes within the pool. In alopecia patients, the study followed how the peripheral blood TCR repertoire changed in vivo over primary and secondary sensitization to diphenylcyclopropenone (DPC), a hapten. Blood samples were taken from patients before sensitization (week 0) and then at 2, 6 and about 24 weeks after DPC sensitization. For TCR sequencing, blood came from 25 to 35 alopecia patients at anywhere from one to four time points (pre-sensitization, 2, 6 and 24 weeks). Study-level results and caveats: Patch test score was positively correlated with the number of PT1 expanded TCRs, with significance at thresholds 8, 16 and 32 but not at 4. Alopecia, a presumed autoimmune disease, was present in all patients, so the immune response of the patients might differ from that of healthy individuals. Repeated subsampling changed both the strength of the expansion versus patch-test correlation and the threshold at which that correlation became significant. DPC sensitization did not change the number of TCRs with a frequency above 1 in 1000, and there was no evidence of changes in global repertoire structure. Expanded TCRs formed significantly more large CDR3 similarity clusters than pre-sensitization or healthy control sets, consistent with antigen-driven responses.

The library was prepared using RACE. Sequenced on a NextSeq 500. During library preparation, unique molecular identifiers were attached to individual cDNA molecules so that TCRs could be counted in a quantitative, reproducible way. Both TCR alpha and TCR beta chains were sequenced from each blood RNA sample. On the authors' methods: The median number of TCRs per sample was some 100,000, ranging from roughly 20,000 to 700,000. V, J and CDR3 annotation of the TCR reads was carried out using the Decombinator software suite. Every sample was subsampled to the same number of TCRs (28,000) for the PS versus PT1 abundance plots. TCRs were defined as expanded if absent before sensitization and observed at least eight times at the 2-week time point. TCRdb handled the public reads itself, with Q25 trimming in fastp and clone calling in MiXCR, and kept productive beta chains. Entries that share a CDR3 protein sequence are merged under the most common genes and DNA. The V and J calls here are based on TCRdb, not the publication. A total of over 55,000 distinct CDR3 sequences appear in this sample, roughly a tenth of them only once. Of the sample, roughly 9.1% is held by the ten largest clones.

The time point label for this specimen denotes: pre-sensitization, week 0. The label giving this sample's treatment or condition can be read as: therapeutic diphenylcyclopropenone sensitization with weekly scalp DPC. Blood at each patch-test visit was drawn before the patch test was applied. Eligible patients were aged 18 to 70, diagnosed with alopecia, deemed suitable for DPC therapy, and excluded if pregnant. Unfractionated whole blood was collected in Tempus Blood RNA tubes, and total RNA was extracted from that blood. This clonotype was counted at least ten times. What this receptor recognizes is not known. One base away there is no much larger clone; base qualities are not given. V gives up 5 bases and J gives up 11 bases, and the segment between their germline ends measures 14 bases. Measured from the cysteine to the phenylalanine, the CDR3 is 12 residues long. The DNA shown is the 36-base CDR3, in frame from base 1. The germline V gene specifies SGHTA as CDR1 and FQGTGA as CDR2.

The TCR was taken from a man aged 35-49 years with alopecia areata. Some clones in this sample may be carry-over from other donors' samples. The chain couples TRBV7-3 to TRBJ2-3; TRBD1 is perhaps the D gene, given 7 matching bases. Sequencing used whole blood, obtained in connection with sensitization to the hapten diphenylcyclopropenone (DPC). The base sequence is TGTGCCAGCAGCCCCCAGGGGGGTGGGCAGTATTTT. This translates into CASSPQGGGQYF.